This TCR beta chain was documented in a study of Ad26.COV2.S vaccination and SARS-CoV-2 variants. At the level of the study: The study gave Ad26.COV2.S intramuscularly, once or twice 56 days apart. General observations from the study: Non-spike TCR breadth did not differ much between vaccine and placebo recipients.

The treatment: approximately 18 received Ad26.COV2.S at low or high dose, single or two shots; a few received placebo; per-sample allocation not given. Specimens were obtained on day 63 following the first vaccine or placebo injection. Spike of the Wuhan-strain SARS-CoV-2 was expressed by an Ad26 vector, which formed the vaccine. Germline CDR1 is SNHLY and CDR2 is FYNNEI. The CDR3 covers 16 residues. Trimming took 6 bases from V and 4 from J; bases not matched to a gene: 10. Concerning this clone itself: Its target is unknown.

The data were produced by immunoSEQ multiplex PCR, yet TCRdb's version contains in-frame clones alone and is incomplete. Of around 300,000 clones listed, about 89% are singletons. The source was peripheral blood, collected in a trial of Ad26.COV2.S vaccine versus placebo. The rearrangement links TRBV2 to TRBJ2-3, with 10 nucleotides matching TRBD1. The receptor's source is a person aged 18 to 59 who received the Ad26.COV2.S COVID-19 vaccine or a placebo. The CDR3 protein is CASRKDRGRGPDTQYF. The CDR3 bases are TGTGCCAGCAGAAAAGACAGGGGGCGAGGGCCAGATACGCAGTATTTT.